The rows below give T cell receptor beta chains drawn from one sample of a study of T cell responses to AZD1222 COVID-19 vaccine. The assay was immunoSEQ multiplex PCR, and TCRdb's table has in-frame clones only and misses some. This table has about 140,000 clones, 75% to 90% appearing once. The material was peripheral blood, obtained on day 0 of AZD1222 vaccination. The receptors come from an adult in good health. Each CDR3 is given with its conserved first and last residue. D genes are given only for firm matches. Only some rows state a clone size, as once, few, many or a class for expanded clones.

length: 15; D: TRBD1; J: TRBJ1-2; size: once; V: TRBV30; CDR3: CAWKQGINTGYGYTF; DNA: TGTGCCTGGAAACAGGGGATAAATACGGGCTATGGCTACACCTTC
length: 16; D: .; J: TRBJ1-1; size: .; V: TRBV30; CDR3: CAWSVTENTPFTEAFF; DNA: TGTGCCTGGAGTGTAACTGAGAATACCCCCTTCACTGAAGCTTTCTTT
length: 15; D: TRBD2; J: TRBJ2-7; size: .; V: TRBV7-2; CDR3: CASSWMTSGSYEQYF; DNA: TGTGCCAGCAGCTGGATGACTAGCGGCTCCTACGAGCAGTACTTC
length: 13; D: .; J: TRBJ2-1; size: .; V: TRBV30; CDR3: CAWARGMEGEQFF; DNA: TGTGCCTGGGCCCGGGGGATGGAAGGTGAGCAGTTCTTC
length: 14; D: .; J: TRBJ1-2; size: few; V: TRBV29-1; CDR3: CSVSRGPRRDGYTF; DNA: TGCAGCGTAAGCCGGGGGCCTAGGAGAGATGGCTACACCTTC
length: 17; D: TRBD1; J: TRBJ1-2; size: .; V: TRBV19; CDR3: CASSIKARGQLNYGYTF; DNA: TGTGCCAGTAGTATCAAGGCACGGGGACAGCTTAACTATGGCTACACCTTC
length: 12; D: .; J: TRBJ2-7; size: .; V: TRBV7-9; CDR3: CASRHTGYEQYF; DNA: TGTGCCAGCAGACACACAGGGTACGAGCAGTACTTC
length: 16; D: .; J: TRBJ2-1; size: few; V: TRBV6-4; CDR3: CASSDSVQSQINEQFF; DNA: TGTGCCAGCAGTGACTCGGTACAGAGCCAAATCAATGAGCAGTTCTTC
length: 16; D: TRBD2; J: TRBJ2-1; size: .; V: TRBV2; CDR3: CASSVRGRMAYNEQFF; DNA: TGTGCCAGCAGTGTTCGCGGGAGAATGGCCTACAATGAGCAGTTCTTC
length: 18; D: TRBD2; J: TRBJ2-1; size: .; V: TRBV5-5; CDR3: CASSLVGTSGTTYNEQFF; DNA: TGTGCCAGCAGCTTGGTGGGGACTAGCGGGACAACATACAATGAGCAGTTCTTC
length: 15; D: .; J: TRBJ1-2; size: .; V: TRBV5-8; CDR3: CASSLTGFRNYGYTF; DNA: TGTGCCAGCAGCCTTACAGGGTTCCGCAACTATGGCTACACCTTC
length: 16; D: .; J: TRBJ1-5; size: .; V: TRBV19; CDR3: CASSTLRAGINQPQHF; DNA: TGTGCCAGTAGTACCCTCCGCGCCGGTATCAATCAGCCCCAGCATTTT
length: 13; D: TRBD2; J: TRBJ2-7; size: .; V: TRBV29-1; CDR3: CSVRRGGNYEQYF; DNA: TGCAGCGTTCGGCGGGGGGGGAACTACGAGCAGTACTTC
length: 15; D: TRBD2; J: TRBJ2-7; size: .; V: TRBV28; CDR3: CASSLGLAGAYEQYF; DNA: TGTGCCAGCAGTCTTGGACTAGCGGGAGCCTACGAGCAGTACTTC